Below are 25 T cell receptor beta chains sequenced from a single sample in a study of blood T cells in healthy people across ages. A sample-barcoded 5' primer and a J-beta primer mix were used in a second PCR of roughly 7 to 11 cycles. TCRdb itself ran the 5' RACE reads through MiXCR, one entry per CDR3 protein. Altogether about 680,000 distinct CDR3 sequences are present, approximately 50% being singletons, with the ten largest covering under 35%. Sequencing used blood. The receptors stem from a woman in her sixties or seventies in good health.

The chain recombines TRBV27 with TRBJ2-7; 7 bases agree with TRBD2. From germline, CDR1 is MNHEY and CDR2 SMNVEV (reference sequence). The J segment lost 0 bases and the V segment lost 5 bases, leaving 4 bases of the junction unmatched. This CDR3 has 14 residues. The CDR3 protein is CASSGLAASYEQYF. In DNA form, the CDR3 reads TGTGCCAGCAGTGGCCTAGCGGCCTCCTACGAGCAGTACTTC.

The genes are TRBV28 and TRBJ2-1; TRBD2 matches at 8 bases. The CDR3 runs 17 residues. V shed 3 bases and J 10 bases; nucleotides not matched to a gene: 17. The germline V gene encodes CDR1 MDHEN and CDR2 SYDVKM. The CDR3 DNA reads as TGTGCCAGCAGTTTTCCCTTCGCGGGAGGTGGTATTCGAGAGCAGTTCTTC. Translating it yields CASSFPFAGGGIREQFF.

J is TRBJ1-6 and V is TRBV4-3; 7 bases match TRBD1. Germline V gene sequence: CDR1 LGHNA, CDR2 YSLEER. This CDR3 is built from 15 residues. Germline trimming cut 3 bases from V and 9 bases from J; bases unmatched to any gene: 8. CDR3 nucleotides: TGCGCCAGCAGCCAGCTCAGGGGGGGAGTTTCACCCCTCCACTTT. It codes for CASSQLRGGVSPLHF.

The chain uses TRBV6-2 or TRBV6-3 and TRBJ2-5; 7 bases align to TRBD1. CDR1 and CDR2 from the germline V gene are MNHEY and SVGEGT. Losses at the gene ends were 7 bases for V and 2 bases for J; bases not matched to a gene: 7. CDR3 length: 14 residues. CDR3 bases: TGTGCCAGCACCCCACAGGGGAGACAAGAGACCCAGTACTTC. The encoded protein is CASTPQGRQETQYF.

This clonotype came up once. As DNA, the CDR3 is TGTGCCGGGGGACAGGGGAGTCGCACAGATACGCAGTATTTT. This encodes CAGGQGSRTDTQYF. The chain links TRBV2 to TRBJ2-3, with 10 bases matching TRBD1. The J segment lost 1 base and the V segment lost 11 bases, leaving 6 bases of the junction unmatched. Germline CDR1 and CDR2: SNHLY and FYNNEI. The CDR3 loop spans 14 amino acids.

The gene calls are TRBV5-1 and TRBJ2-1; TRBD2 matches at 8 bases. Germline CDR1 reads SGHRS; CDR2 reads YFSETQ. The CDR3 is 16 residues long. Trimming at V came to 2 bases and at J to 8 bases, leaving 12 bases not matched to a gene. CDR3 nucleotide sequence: TGCGCCAGCAGCTTAAGCGGGAGCGGATCTATCGATGAGCAGTTCTTC. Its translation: CASSLSGSGSIDEQFF.

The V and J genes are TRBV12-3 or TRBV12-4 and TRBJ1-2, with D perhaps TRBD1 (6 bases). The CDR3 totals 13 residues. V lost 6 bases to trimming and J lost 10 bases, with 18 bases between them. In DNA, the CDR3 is TGTGCCAGCAGCCCCCCCGGGACAAGGGCCTACACCTTC. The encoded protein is CASSPPGTRAYTF.

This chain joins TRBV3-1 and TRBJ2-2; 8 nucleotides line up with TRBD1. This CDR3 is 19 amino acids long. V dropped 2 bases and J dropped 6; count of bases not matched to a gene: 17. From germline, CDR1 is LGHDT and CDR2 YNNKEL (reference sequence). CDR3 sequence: CASSQRRPGTGSGAGELFF. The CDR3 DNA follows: TGTGCCAGCAGCCAACGACGTCCCGGGACAGGTTCGGGCGCCGGGGAGCTGTTTTTT.

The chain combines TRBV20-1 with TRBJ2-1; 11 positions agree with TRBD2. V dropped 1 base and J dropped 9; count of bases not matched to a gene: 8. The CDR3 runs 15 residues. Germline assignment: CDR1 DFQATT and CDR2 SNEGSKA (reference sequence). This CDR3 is CSARAQLAGEGEQFF. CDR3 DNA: TGCAGTGCTAGAGCTCAACTAGCGGGAGAAGGTGAGCAGTTCTTC.

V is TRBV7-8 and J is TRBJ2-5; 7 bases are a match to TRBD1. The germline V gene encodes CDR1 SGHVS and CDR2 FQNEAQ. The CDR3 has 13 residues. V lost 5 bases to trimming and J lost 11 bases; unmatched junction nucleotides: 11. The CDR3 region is CASSITGDNEQYF. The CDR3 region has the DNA TGTGCCAGCAGCATAACAGGGGACAATGAGCAGTACTTC.

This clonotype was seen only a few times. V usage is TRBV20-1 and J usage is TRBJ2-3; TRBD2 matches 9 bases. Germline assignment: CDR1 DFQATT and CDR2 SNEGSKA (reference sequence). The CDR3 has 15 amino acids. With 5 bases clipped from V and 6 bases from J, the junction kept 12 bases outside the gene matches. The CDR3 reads CSAQGGGLASDTQYF. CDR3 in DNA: TGCAGTGCTCAGGGGGGGGGACTAGCATCCGATACGCAGTATTTT.

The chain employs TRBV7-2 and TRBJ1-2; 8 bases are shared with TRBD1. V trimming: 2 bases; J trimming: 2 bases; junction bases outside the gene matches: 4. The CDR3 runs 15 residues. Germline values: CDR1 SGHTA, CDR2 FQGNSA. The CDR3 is CASSLLGTGNYGYTF. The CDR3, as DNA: TGTGCCAGCAGCTTACTAGGGACAGGAAACTATGGCTACACCTTC.

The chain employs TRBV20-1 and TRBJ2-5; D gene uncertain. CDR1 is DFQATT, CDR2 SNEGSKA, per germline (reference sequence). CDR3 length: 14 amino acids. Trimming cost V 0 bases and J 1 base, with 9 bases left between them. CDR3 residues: CSARDRVRQETQYF. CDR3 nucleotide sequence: TGCAGTGCTAGAGATAGGGTACGCCAAGAGACCCAGTACTTC.

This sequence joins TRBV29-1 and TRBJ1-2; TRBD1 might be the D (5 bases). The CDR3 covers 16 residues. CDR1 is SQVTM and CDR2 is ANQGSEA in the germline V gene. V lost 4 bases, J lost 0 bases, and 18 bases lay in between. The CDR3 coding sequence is TGCAGCGTTGGGGGGATGACCGGGCAGACTAACTATGGCTACACCTTC. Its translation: CSVGGMTGQTNYGYTF. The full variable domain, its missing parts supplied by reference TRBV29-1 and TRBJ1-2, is SAVISQKPSRDICQRGTSLTIQCQVDSQVTMMFWYRQQPGQSLTLIATANQGSEATYESGFVIDKFPISRPNLTFSTLTVSNMSPEDSSIYLCSVGGMTGQTNYGYTFGSGTRLTVV.

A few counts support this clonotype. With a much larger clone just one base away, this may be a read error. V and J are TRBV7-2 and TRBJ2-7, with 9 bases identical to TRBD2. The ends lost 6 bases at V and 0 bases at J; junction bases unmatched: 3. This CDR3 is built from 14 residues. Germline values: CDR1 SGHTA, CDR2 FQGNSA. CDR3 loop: CASRPTSGSYEQYF. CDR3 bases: TGTGCCAGCAGACCGACTAGCGGCTCCTACGAGCAGTACTTC.

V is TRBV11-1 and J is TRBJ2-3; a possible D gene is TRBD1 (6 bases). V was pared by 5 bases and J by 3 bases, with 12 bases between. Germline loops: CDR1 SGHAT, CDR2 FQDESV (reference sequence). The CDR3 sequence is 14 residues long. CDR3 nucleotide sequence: TGTGCCAGCAGCGAACAACAGGGAACAGATACGCAGTATTTT. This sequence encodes CASSEQQGTDTQYF.

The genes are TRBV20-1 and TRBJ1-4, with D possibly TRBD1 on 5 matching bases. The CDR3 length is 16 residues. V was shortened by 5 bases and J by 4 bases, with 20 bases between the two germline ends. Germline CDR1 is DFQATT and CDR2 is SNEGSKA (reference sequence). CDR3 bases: TGCAGTGCTGGGCCAAATGGAGCGGGGGTTAATGAAAAACTGTTTTTT. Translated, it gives CSAGPNGAGVNEKLFF.

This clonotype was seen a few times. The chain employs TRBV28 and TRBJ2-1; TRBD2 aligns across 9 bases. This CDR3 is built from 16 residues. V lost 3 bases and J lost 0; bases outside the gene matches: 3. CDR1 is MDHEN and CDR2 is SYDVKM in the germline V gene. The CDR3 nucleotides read TGTGCCAGCAGTTTGTTTAGCGGGAGCTCCTACAATGAGCAGTTCTTC. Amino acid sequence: CASSLFSGSSYNEQFF. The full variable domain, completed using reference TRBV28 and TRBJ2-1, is DVKVTQSSRYLVKRTGEKVFLECVQDMDHENMFWYRQDPGLGLRLIYFSYDVKMKEKGDIPEGYSVSREKKERFSLILESASTNQTSMYLCASSLFSGSSYNEQFFGPGTRLTVL.

CDR3 loop: CASSGGTILLGYEQYF. The CDR3 DNA follows: TGTGCCAGCAGCGGGGGGACTATCCTACTTGGCTATGAGCAGTACTTC. This chain uses TRBV7-9 with TRBJ2-7; TRBD2 aligns across 7 bases. The CDR3 length is 16 residues. Germline V gene data show CDR1 as SEHNR and CDR2 as FQNEAQ (reference sequence). V trimming: 5 bases; J trimming: 7 bases; junction bases outside the gene matches: 17.

Written as DNA, the CDR3 is TGTGCCAGCAGACCCACTGACGGGGATGAGCAGTTCTTC. The encoded protein is CASRPTDGDEQFF. J is TRBJ2-1 and V is TRBV28, with a weak D call TRBD2 (5 bases). The germline V gene encodes CDR1 MDHEN and CDR2 SYDVKM. The ends were cut back, 6 bases at V and 8 bases at J, with 14 bases in the middle. CDR3 length equals 13 residues. The variable domain in full, completed from reference TRBV28 and TRBJ2-1, reads DVKVTQSSRYLVKRTGEKVFLECVQDMDHENMFWYRQDPGLGLRLIYFSYDVKMKEKGDIPEGYSVSREKKERFSLILESASTNQTSMYLCASRPTDGDEQFFGPGTRLTVL.

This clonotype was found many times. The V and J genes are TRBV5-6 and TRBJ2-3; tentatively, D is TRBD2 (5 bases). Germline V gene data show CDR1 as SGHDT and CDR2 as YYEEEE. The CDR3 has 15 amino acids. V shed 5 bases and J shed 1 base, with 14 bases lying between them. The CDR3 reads CASSLTSGGTDTQYF. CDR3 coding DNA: TGTGCCAGCAGTTTGACGTCCGGGGGCACAGATACGCAGTATTTT.

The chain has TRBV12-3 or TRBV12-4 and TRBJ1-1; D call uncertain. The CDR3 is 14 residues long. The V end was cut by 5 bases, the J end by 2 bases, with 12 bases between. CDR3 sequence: CASSVEWDNTEAFF. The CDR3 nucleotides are TGTGCCAGCAGTGTAGAGTGGGATAACACTGAAGCTTTCTTT.

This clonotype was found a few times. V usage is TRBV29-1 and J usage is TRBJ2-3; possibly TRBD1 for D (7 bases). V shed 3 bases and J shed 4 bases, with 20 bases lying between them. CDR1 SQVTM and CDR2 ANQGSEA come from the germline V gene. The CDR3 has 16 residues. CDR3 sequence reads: CSVDGTHRGGPDTQYF. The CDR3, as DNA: TGCAGCGTTGATGGGACACACAGGGGAGGACCAGATACGCAGTATTTT.

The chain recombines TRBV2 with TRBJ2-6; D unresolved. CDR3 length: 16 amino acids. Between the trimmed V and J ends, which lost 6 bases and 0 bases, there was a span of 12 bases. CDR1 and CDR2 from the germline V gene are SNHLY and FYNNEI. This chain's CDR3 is CASSSLGYSGANVLTF. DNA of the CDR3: TGTGCCAGCAGCAGCCTAGGTTACTCTGGGGCCAACGTCCTGACTTTC.

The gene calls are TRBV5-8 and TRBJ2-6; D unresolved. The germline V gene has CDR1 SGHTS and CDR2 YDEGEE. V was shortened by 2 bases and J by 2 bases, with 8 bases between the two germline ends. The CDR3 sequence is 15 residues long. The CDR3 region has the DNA TGTGCCAGCAGCTTTTACACTCCTGGGGCCAACGTCCTGACTTTC. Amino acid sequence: CASSFYTPGANVLTF.